This T cell receptor (beta chain) is drawn from a study of shared clonotypes between healthy human individuals (TCRdb year 2020). For the study in its entirety: A couple of women and three men aged 18 to 49 years were included in the cohort. To estimate repertoire size and how much clonotype sharing occurs between individuals, the study deeply sequenced the blood TCR repertoires of five or six healthy adults. Between about 0.94 and 8.9 billion PBMCs per donor were obtained by leukapheresis. For each donor, CD4 naive and CD4 memory were each given three plates, CD8 naive was given two plates, and CD8 memory was given one plate. Different laboratories and diverse techniques were used to prepare libraries and sequence TCR repertoires, to increase sequencing depth and limit assay-specific biases.

The investigation overall reported the following: Pairwise subsampling led to the expectation that sequencing depth would affect the degree of clonotype sharing among donors. Naive subsets generally had larger estimated clonotype richness than memory subsets did. The small number of donors limited the genetic and exposure-history diversity represented. Sampling was restricted to blood, and TCR repertoires in tissue are likely to differ from TCR repertoires in blood. Sharing across four donors was observed for about 5% of naive CD4, under 4% of naive CD8, roughly 2.3% of memory CD4, and about 0.38% of memory CD8 clonotypes. Incomplete sequencing was indicated by rarefaction of sorted-subset datasets, despite the large sequencing depth. Higher generation probabilities were observed for clonotypes shared by all four sorted-subset donors than for non-shared clonotypes.

TCR CDR3 regions were amplified from genomic DNA by multiplex PCR using the deep immunoSEQ assay. Extracted genomic DNA from each cell subset was distributed evenly across all wells of several immunoSEQ 96-well plates, and each plate was treated as a replicate. For sorted subsets, approximately 200 ng of genomic DNA, equivalent to roughly 33,000 T cell genomes, went into each replicate PCR. The purified libraries were quantified using a Qubit 3.0 fluorometer, sized with a Bioanalyzer 2100, and then quantified again using the KAPA Library Quantification kit. Every immunoSEQ 96-well plate was sequenced on a separate single-read 150-cycle Illumina NextSeq 550 flow cell. In the paper's pipeline: Because only junctional sequences without quality scores were contained in the immunoSEQ output, filtering matching that applied to full-length reads could not be performed. Sequences were annotated with PyIR, a Python wrapper for IgBLAST v1.9, and V/J genes and CDR3 were assigned using IMGT germline references. Any read was removed if the V/J assignment was weak (E-value above 1e-6), the CDR3 was missing, or the read contained stop codons, out-of-frame junctions, or ambiguous translated residues. V3J clonotypes were defined by identical inferred V gene, J gene, and CDR3 amino acid sequence. To compute the percentage overlap between repertoires, the number of shared unique clonotypes was divided by the size of the smaller repertoire. RTK rarefaction, the Chao1 estimator, and Recon v2.1 estimates of unobserved clonotypes were used to assess repertoire richness. OLGA was used to compute generation probabilities for all TCRbeta clonotypes that the gDNA method yielded from a few donors. TCRdb took over this immuneACCESS table, retaining in-frame rearrangements with V and J assigned. Such tables are incomplete; in checked studies, under half of the missing clones stem from an unresolved V gene, and the remainder is unexplained. That table gives V, J and clone size, and the DNA gave D and trimming. In all, the sample holds about 1.1 million clones, and approximately 80% of those were seen once. More than 0.5% of the sample belongs to the ten largest clones.

About this clone: No cognate antigen has been identified for it. Base qualities are missing; no much larger clone stands one base away.

Taken from cysteine to phenylalanine, the CDR3 has 14 residues. Here the CDR3 DNA is all that survives: 42 bases in frame from base 1. V drops 5 bases and J drops 1 base, leaving 12 bases in between. CDR1 and CDR2 are drawn from the germline V gene: SGHRS, YFSETQ. The donors were healthy, HIV-negative adults with no recently reported acute infections or vaccinations. All donors were Caucasian adults living in Nashville, Tennessee, USA. CD4+ T cells were enriched through magnetic negative selection, after which naive cells were positively selected on CD45RA and the remaining negative fraction served as the memory subset. After blood collection by leukapheresis, PBMCs were isolated using Ficoll-Histopaque density gradient centrifugation and then cryopreserved in the vapor phase of liquid nitrogen. Analytical flow cytometry was used to check the purity and quantity of each magnetically sorted T cell population. Each sorted fraction had its genomic DNA isolated and then quantified by UV absorbance on a Nanodrop 2000c.

This TCR came from a young man in good health. Some clones in this sample may be carry-over from other donors' samples. This chain is built from TRBV5-1 and TRBJ2-5; a tentative D call is TRBD2 (6 bases match). Sequencing used memory CD4+ T cells from PBMCs. The sample's cell subset or site, from its label and the paper: CD45RA-negative fraction. The DNA sequence reads TGCGCCAGCAGGGAGGGGACGGCCCAAGAGACCCAGTACTTC. Its product reads: CASREGTAQETQYF.